The rows below give T cell receptor beta chains drawn from one sample of a study of shared clonotypes between healthy human individuals. Repertoires were generated with immunoSEQ multiplex PCR, while TCRdb's copy carries only in-frame clones and drops some. The sample contains some 2.1 million clones, about 95% of which appear only once. Sequenced material: naive CD8+ T cells sorted from blood. These receptors were taken from a man between 18 and 35 years old in good health. The CDR3 runs from the conserved cysteine through the conserved F or W. A D gene is named only where the DNA matches it firmly. Clone size is stated in some rows and not others, as once, few, many or a class when expanded.

>once|TRBJ1-2|TRBV19|NA
CASSIPGRELGGYTF
TGTGCCAGTAGTATCCCTGGCAGGGAACTGGGCGGCTACACCTTC
>NA|TRBJ2-5|TRBV6-5|NA
CASSFTGHRETQYF
TGTGCCAGCAGTTTCACGGGACACCGGGAGACCCAGTACTTC
>NA|TRBJ2-7|TRBV6-6|NA
CASNPGTQGEYEQYF
TGTGCCAGCAACCCGGGCACCCAAGGGGAATACGAGCAGTACTTC
>NA|TRBJ1-2|TRBV5-4|NA
CASNLRGGDYGYTF
TGTGCCAGCAACCTCAGAGGAGGGGACTATGGCTACACCTTC
>NA|TRBJ2-3|TRBV27|NA
CASSLGGLSRTDTQYF
TGTGCCAGCAGTTTAGGGGGCCTGAGCAGGACAGATACGCAGTATTTT
>NA|TRBJ2-2|TRBV5-1|NA
CASSQYGDNPTGELFF
TGCGCCAGCAGCCAGTACGGTGACAACCCCACCGGGGAGCTGTTTTTT
>NA|TRBJ1-3|TRBV28|NA
CASSLLPRGQVPGNTIYF
TGTGCCAGCAGTTTGTTACCCCGGGGGCAGGTGCCTGGAAACACCATATATTTT
>NA|TRBJ1-4|TRBV12-2|NA
CASRFITLGRGTGGSEKLFF
TGTGCAAGTCGCTTCATTACCCTCGGGCGAGGGACGGGGGGAAGCGAAAAACTGTTTTTT
>NA|TRBJ2-5|TRBV28|TRBD2
CASSFLPGGLETQYF
TGTGCCAGCAGTTTTCTCCCGGGGGGGCTTGAGACCCAGTACTTC
>NA|TRBJ1-2|TRBV7-8|NA
CASSPRGGPEDYGYTF
TGTGCCAGCAGCCCTAGAGGGGGACCGGAGGATTATGGCTACACCTTC